This T cell receptor (beta chain) came from a study of beta chain features in type 1 diabetes. Of the isolated RNA, all was reverse transcribed, and so the sequenced material was expressed TCRB transcripts. Only in-frame clones appear in the TCRdb table, and some are missing; sequencing was by immunoSEQ multiplex PCR. The sample shows 220,000 or so clones, 68% of them seen only once. This TCR derives from a man under 40 in good health. The sample was naive CD4+ T cells from blood.

The CDR3 loop is CASSFPGQGTDTQYF. CDR3 DNA: TGTGCCAGCAGTTTCCCGGGACAGGGAACAGATACGCAGTATTTT. V usage is TRBV6-6 and J usage is TRBJ2-3, with 9 bases that match TRBD1. The CDR3 covers 15 residues. Germline CDR1 reads MNHNY; CDR2 reads SVGAGI (reference sequence). Trimming at V came to 4 bases and at J to 3 bases, leaving 5 bases not matched to a gene.